The source of this T cell receptor (beta chain) is a study of cytomegalovirus exposure and HLA in healthy donors. Donors came from a validation cohort of over a hundred subjects, distinct from the first 666-subject cohort. The CDR3 sequence is 16 residues long. The V gene lost 0 bases and the J gene lost 5 bases, with 18 bases spanning the gap. Germline CDR1 and CDR2: SGDLS and YYNGEE. Some clones are missing from TCRdb's copy, which holds only in-frame ones; the method was immunoSEQ multiplex PCR. The table has roughly 100,000 clones, around 86% seen once. Sequenced: PBMCs. The source is a woman under 30 in good health and CMV-seropositive. The genes are TRBV9 and TRBJ2-7; possibly TRBD1 for D (5 bases). The CDR3 nucleotides are TGTGCCAGCAGCGTAGGGGGCCCGGCAGGCAAGCACGAGCAGTACTTC. Translation: CASSVGGPAGKHEQYF.